This T cell receptor beta chain was identified during a study of blood T cell repertoires in COVID-19. As originally analysed: Reference gene primer amplification gave nucleated cell count estimates. Using immunoSEQ multiplex PCR, the repertoire was profiled, and TCRdb retains in-frame clones only, with some absent. Clone size and the V and J calls come from that table; the DNA yielded D and trimming. The table shows 250,000 or so clones, with about 90% occurring only once. Those enrolled, adults aged roughly 18 to 100 years, came from around 25 US areas. A COVID-19 case had been met by exposed participants during the 2 weeks before study entry. The V segment lost 2 bases and the J segment 2 bases; nucleotides outside the gene matches: 6. The germline gives CDR1 SGHRS, CDR2 YFSETQ. This CDR3 has 15 residues.

This receptor was taken from a man in his forties or fifties who had been exposed to COVID-19. Sequenced: PBMCs or T cells enriched from blood (not recorded which). The chain joins TRBV5-1 to TRBJ1-2, with 7 bases matching TRBD1. The CDR3 DNA follows: TGCGCCAGCAGCTTAGTTACAGGGGCAAACTATGGCTACACCTTC. Residues: CASSLVTGANYGYTF.